A single sample is the source of the 9 T cell receptor beta chains below, sequenced in a study of blood T cells in healthy people across ages. The authors ran a second PCR of about 6 to 11 cycles using a sample-barcoded 5' primer and a J-beta primer mix. TCRdb re-called the 5' RACE reads through MiXCR, storing one row per CDR3 protein. The data hold 650,000 to 1,000,000 distinct CDR3 sequences, with around 36% observed a single time. The sequenced sample consisted of blood. All receptors come from a man between 18 and 29 years old in good health.

This clonotype turned up a few times. V and J are TRBV5-6 and TRBJ1-5; 10 nucleotides agree with TRBD1. CDR1 is SGHDT, CDR2 YYEEEE, per germline. V was clipped by 5 bases and J by 9 bases; unmatched bases: 5. The CDR3 extends over 13 amino acids. The CDR3 nucleotides read TGTGCCAGCAGTTCGACAGGGGGCTGGCCCCAGCATTTT. Its translation: CASSSTGGWPQHF. Complete variable domain (other parts from reference TRBV5-6 and TRBJ1-5): DAGVTQSPTHLIKTRGQQVTLRCSPKSGHDTVSWYQQALGQGPQFIFQYYEEEERQRGNFPDRFSGHQFPNYSSELNVNALLLGDSALYLCASSSTGGWPQHFGDGTRLSIL.

A remark on this clonotype: At one end the junction does not follow the germline gene, possibly because of a read error. The chain joins TRBV7-6 to TRBJ2-3; 7 bases map to TRBD2. Germline V gene lookup returns CDR1 SGHVS and CDR2 FNYEAQ. The CDR3 sequence is 14 residues long. CDR3 protein: CAGSLGTSADTQYF. The CDR3 DNA reads TGTGCCGGCAGCTTAGGTACTAGCGCAGATACGCAGTATTTT.

This clonotype has a handful of counts. V and J are TRBV4-2 and TRBJ2-1; 9 positions match TRBD2. Per germline, CDR1 LGHNA and CDR2 YNFKEQ. The CDR3 is made up of 17 amino acids. V shed 1 base and J 0 bases; nucleotides not matched to a gene: 4. DNA of the CDR3: TGTGCCAGCAGCCAAGGCGGGGGGGGTAGCTCCTACAATGAGCAGTTCTTC. This translates into CASSQGGGGSSYNEQFF.

V gene TRBV7-8 combines with J gene TRBJ1-1; a weak D match, TRBD1 (6 bases). This CDR3 contains 14 residues. Looked up from germline, CDR1 is SGHVS and CDR2 is FQNEAQ. V was trimmed by 5 bases and J by 2 bases, leaving 12 bases between them. The CDR3 loop is CASSGPGHNTEAFF. In DNA, the CDR3 is TGTGCCAGCAGCGGGCCGGGACACAACACTGAAGCTTTCTTT.

The chain carries TRBV20-1 and TRBJ2-1; TRBD1 aligns across 9 bases. V was clipped by 8 bases and J by 3 bases; unmatched bases: 8. The CDR3 has 14 amino acids. The germline CDR1 and CDR2 sequences are DFQATT and SNEGSKA (reference sequence). The CDR3 protein is CSTHRGPLYNEQFF. In DNA form, the CDR3 reads TGCAGTACTCACAGGGGGCCTCTCTACAATGAGCAGTTCTTC.

This clonotype was counted a single time. This chain joins TRBV6-6 and TRBJ2-4, with 8 bases aligning to TRBD2. Near its end, the DNA agrees better with TRBJ2-7, so the J call may be wrong. This CDR3 is built from 15 residues. Germline values: CDR1 MNHNY, CDR2 SVGAGI (reference sequence). In DNA form, the CDR3 reads TGTGCCAGCAGTTACGCTAGCGGGCTTCCCTACGAGCAGTACTTC. This sequence encodes CASSYASGLPYEQYF.

The V gene is TRBV13, the J gene TRBJ2-7; 8 bases align to TRBD2. Looked up from germline, CDR1 is PRHDT and CDR2 is FYEKMQ (reference sequence). The CDR3 length is 16 residues. The trim removed 2 bases at V and 7 bases at J, leaving 13 bases unmatched. The CDR3 coding sequence is TGTGCCAGCAGCTTAAGTTTTAGCGGGGCCTCCAATGAGCAGTACTTC. Its protein is CASSLSFSGASNEQYF.

The chain employs TRBV19 and TRBJ1-2; the D is unclear. Per the germline V gene, CDR1 is LNHDA and CDR2 is SQIVND (reference sequence). The V gene lost 3 bases and the J gene lost 3 bases, with 8 bases spanning the gap. This CDR3 is built from 13 residues. The CDR3 DNA reads as TGTGCCAGTAGTATCGACGGGTACTATGGCTACACCTTC. Translation gives CASSIDGYYGYTF.

The sample holds a few counts of this clonotype. V usage is TRBV5-1 and J usage is TRBJ2-3, with a possible D match to TRBD2 (6 bases). This CDR3 spans 14 amino acids. The germline gives CDR1 SGHRS, CDR2 YFSETQ. V lost 0 bases and J lost 6, with 11 bases in between. The CDR3 nucleotides read TGCGCCAGCAGCTTGGTCGCGGGAAGGGATACGCAGTATTTT. Translation gives CASSLVAGRDTQYF.